This T cell receptor (beta chain) was sequenced during a study of T cell clonality in common variable immunodeficiency. Both groups were predominantly of Caucasian heritage. Study observations and caveats: Links between repertoire features and CVID complications were heterogeneity-limited.

This clone was counted ten times or more. The target antigen is unknown. Coverage ceases 3 residues before the CDR3 finishes, and the germline J gene fills in the end. Assay: immunoSEQ multiplex PCR; the TCRdb copy retains only in-frame clones and omits some. The sample yields some 54,000 clones, without any singletons. V dropped 1 base and J dropped 4 bases, with 16 bases sitting between them. In germline, CDR1 is SGHDN, CDR2 FVKESK. The CDR3 covers 17 residues. The chain has TRBV14 and TRBJ2-2; a possible D gene is TRBD2 (5 bases). The clonotype was recovered from a person between 18 and 70 years old in good health. The sample consisted of peripheral blood mononuclear cells. The CDR3 is CASSQAIGLARTGELFF. CDR3 bases read: TGTGCCAGCAGCCAAGCGATTGGCCTAGCCCGCACCGGGGAG. The whole variable domain, filled in from reference TRBV14 and TRBJ2-2, reads EAGVTQFPSHSVIEKGQTVTLRCDPISGHDNLYWYRRVMGKEIKFLLHFVKESKQDESGMPNNRFLAERTGGTYSTLKVQPAELEDSGVYFCASSQAIGLARTGELFFGEGSRLTVL.